This TCR beta chain is drawn from a study of cytomegalovirus exposure and HLA in healthy donors. Germline V CDR1 and CDR2: ENHRY, SYGVKD. The ends were cut back, 3 bases at V and 9 bases at J, with 21 bases in the middle. CDR3 size: 16 residues. The table came from immunoSEQ multiplex PCR; TCRdb's copy has only in-frame clones and leaves some out. The table lists around 260,000 clones, about 90% of them singletons. Sequenced: PBMCs. This receptor was obtained from a woman aged 25 to 39 in good health and CMV-seronegative. This chain uses TRBV10-3 with TRBJ2-1; D may be TRBD1 (6 bases). The CDR3 region is CAISEGMARGFGEQFF. The CDR3 bases are TGTGCCATCAGTGAAGGTATGGCTAGGGGGTTCGGTGAGCAGTTCTTC.